Sequencing of this T cell receptor beta chain was carried out in a study of shared clonotypes between healthy human individuals. Study in general: CD8 memory received one plate per donor, CD8 naive two, CD4 memory three and CD4 naive three. The study, taken as a whole, reports: Sorted-subset sequencing was shown by rarefaction to be incomplete despite large depth.

Selected positively for CCR7 and CD45RO-negative, naive CD8 cells excluded terminally differentiated effector memory CD45RA+ cells. Here immunoSEQ multiplex PCR was the method, and the copy in TCRdb shows in-frame clones only, minus some. The table has about 2.1 million clones, just under 95% seen once; the top ten hold under 2%. To note about this clone: The antigen is undetermined.

V lost 4 bases and J lost 4, with 17 bases in between. This CDR3 region has 14 residues. From germline, CDR1 is SQVTM and CDR2 ANQGSEA. This TCR derives from a man aged 18 to 35 in good health. Some clones in this sample may be carry-over from other donors' samples. The V and J genes are TRBV29-1 and TRBJ2-7; the D gene could be TRBD1 or TRBD2 (6 bases each). The specimen sequenced was naive CD8+ T cells from PBMCs. The CDR3 protein is CSVGGGTGGYEQYF. The DNA for the CDR3 is TGCAGCGTTGGAGGGGGGACCGGCGGGTACGAGCAGTACTTC.